Below are 24 T cell receptor beta chains sequenced from a single sample in a study of graft-versus-host responses after intestinal transplantation. These receptors have no identified antigens. Measured with immunoSEQ multiplex PCR; TCRdb has only the in-frame clones, and not every one. Found here are tens of thousands of clones, roughly nine tenths of them singletons; the top ten hold roughly 0.099%. This specimen consisted of unstimulated CD4+ T cells sorted from spleen or lymph node cells, obtained before intestinal transplant. Receptors were obtained from a human donor who received an intestinal transplant.

The chain links TRBV19 to TRBJ2-7; D remains ambiguous. CDR1 is LNHDA, CDR2 SQIVND, per germline (reference sequence). V was pared by 4 bases and J by 2 bases, with 18 bases between. The CDR3 spans 16 residues. The CDR3 DNA reads as TGTGCCAGTAGTACCCCCCGGGTGGTACGACCCTACGAGCAGTACTTC. Translating gives CASSTPRVVRPYEQYF.

This clone came up once. The CDR3 is CASSQDRSNTEAFF. CDR3 nucleotide sequence: TGTGCCAGCAGCCAAGACAGGAGTAACACTGAAGCTTTCTTT. The chain couples TRBV11-1 to TRBJ1-1, with a weak D call TRBD1 (6 bases). The CDR3 loop spans 14 amino acids. Germline lookup yields CDR1 SGHAT and CDR2 FQDESV (reference sequence). V was shortened by 5 bases and J by 2 bases, with 12 bases between the two germline ends. Full variable domain (rest looked up from reference TRBV11-1 and TRBJ1-1): EAEVAQSPRYKITEKSQAVAFWCDPISGHATLYWYRQILGQGPELLVQFQDESVVDDSQLPKDRFSAERLKGVDSTLKIQPAELGDSAMYLCASSQDRSNTEAFFGQGTRLTVV.

V and J are TRBV6-5 and TRBJ2-1, with TRBD2 matching over 9 bases. There are 15 residues in the CDR3. Germline V gives CDR1 MNHEY, CDR2 SVGAGI. V shed 1 base, J shed 9 bases, and the junction held 7 bases outside the gene matches. The CDR3 spells CASSYWRGGRSEQFF. CDR3 bases: TGTGCCAGCAGTTACTGGCGGGGGGGCAGGAGTGAGCAGTTCTTC.

The chain employs TRBV6-6 and TRBJ1-5; D is perhaps TRBD1 (5 bases). V was pared by 2 bases and J by 1 base, with 12 bases between. The V gene's germline CDR1 is MNHNY and CDR2 SVGAGI (reference sequence). The CDR3 extends over 16 amino acids. The CDR3 protein is CASSYRGENSNQPQHF. The CDR3 DNA is TGTGCCAGCAGTTACCGGGGGGAGAACAGCAATCAGCCCCAGCATTTT.

V is TRBV14 and J is TRBJ1-1, with no clear D. The CDR3 runs 16 residues. The germline V gene encodes CDR1 SGHDN and CDR2 FVKESK. The germline V and J ends were trimmed by 1 base and 0 bases, with 12 bases remaining between them. The CDR3 reads CASSQVLTTMNTEAFF. CDR3 coding DNA: TGTGCCAGCAGCCAAGTGTTGACAACCATGAACACTGAAGCTTTCTTT.

The chain is built from TRBV11-2 and TRBJ2-3; 9 nucleotides align to TRBD2. V lost 11 bases and J lost 4; bases outside the gene matches: 10. From germline, CDR1 is SGHAT and CDR2 FQNNGV. The CDR3 consists of 14 residues. Here the CDR3 reads CASRGLAGPDTQYF. DNA of the CDR3: TGTGCCTCCCGGGGGCTAGCGGGGCCAGATACGCAGTATTTT. The variable domain in full, with the rest retrieved from reference TRBV11-2 and TRBJ2-3, is EAGVAQSPRYKIIEKRQSVAFWCNPISGHATLYWYQQILGQGPKLLIQFQNNGVVDDSQLPKDRFSAERLKGVDSTLKIQPAKLEDSAVYLCASRGLAGPDTQYFGPGTRLTVL.

This clone was found once. The genes are TRBV25-1 and TRBJ1-4; TRBD1 might be the D (5 bases). V was trimmed by 6 bases and J by 8 bases, leaving 16 bases between them. Germline assignment: CDR1 MGHDK and CDR2 SYGVNS. The CDR3 extends over 14 amino acids. CDR3 protein: CASRTNGGTEKLFF. The CDR3 region has the DNA TGTGCCAGCAGAACTAACGGGGGGACGGAAAAACTGTTTTTT.

The chain links TRBV19 to TRBJ1-3, with 8 bases fitting TRBD1. The CDR3 sequence is 18 residues long. With 5 bases clipped from V and 0 bases from J, the junction kept 12 bases outside the gene matches. Germline-derived CDR1 and CDR2 are LNHDA and SQIVND (reference sequence). CDR3 nucleotide sequence: TGTGCCAGTAGTTTTCCGGCCAGGGGGCGAAGCTCTGGAAACACCATATATTTT. Amino acids: CASSFPARGRSSGNTIYF.

CDR3: CASSVVPLNYNEQFF. The CDR3, as DNA: TGTGCCAGCAGTGTAGTTCCCCTCAATTACAATGAGCAGTTCTTC. This chain connects TRBV2 to TRBJ2-1; D unclear. Trimming removed 4 bases at V and 4 bases at J, with 14 bases between. Germline values: CDR1 SNHLY, CDR2 FYNNEI. The CDR3 spans 15 residues.

The V call is TRBV10-2, the J call TRBJ1-2; weak D call: TRBD1 (6 bases). CDR3 length equals 14 residues. The ends were cut back, 6 bases at V and 6 bases at J, with 17 bases in the middle. The germline V gene has CDR1 WSHSY and CDR2 SAAADI. CDR3 DNA: TGCGCCAGCAGAGCGATCGGGGCAGGGGATGGCTACACCTTC. This codes for CASRAIGAGDGYTF.

The V call is TRBV5-4, the J call TRBJ2-1; 10 bases agree with TRBD2. The CDR3 sequence is 14 residues long. Germline assignment: CDR1 SGHNT and CDR2 YYREEE (reference sequence). Trimming took 4 bases from V and 5 from J; bases not matched to a gene: 3. The CDR3 reads CASSAGLADNEQFF. In DNA, the CDR3 is TGTGCCAGCAGCGCCGGACTAGCGGACAATGAGCAGTTCTTC.

Turning to this clone: The sample has other DNA sequences that encode this CDR3 too. J is TRBJ1-6 and V is TRBV6-5; perhaps TRBD1 as D (6 bases). Trimming took 6 bases from V and 9 from J, leaving 9 bases between them. This CDR3 region has 12 residues. The V gene's germline CDR1 is MNHEY and CDR2 SVGAGI. The CDR3 spells CASRQGGSPLHF. Here the CDR3 DNA reads TGTGCCAGCAGACAAGGGGGTTCACCCCTCCACTTT.

The chain combines TRBV15 with TRBJ1-5, with D perhaps matching TRBD1 (5 bases). Germline CDR1 and CDR2: LNHNV and YYDKDF (reference sequence). The CDR3 length is 15 residues. V was trimmed by 0 bases and J by 5 bases, leaving 11 bases between them. The chain's CDR3 is CATSRDDGGYQPQHF. The CDR3 DNA reads as TGTGCCACCAGCAGAGATGATGGGGGGTATCAGCCCCAGCATTTT.

About this clone: At one end the junction does not follow the germline gene, possibly because of a read error. Other nucleotide sequences from this sample produce the same CDR3. DNA for the CDR3: TGCGCCAGCACCGCAACGACAGGGAATAGCAATCAGCCCCAGCATTTT. This sequence encodes CASTATTGNSNQPQHF. The rearrangement links TRBV6-6 to TRBJ1-5; 7 bases agree with TRBD1. CDR1 and CDR2 (germline): MNHNY, SVGAGI (reference sequence). This CDR3 contains 16 residues.

The chain uses TRBV10-3 and TRBJ2-1; 9 nucleotides agree with TRBD1. The CDR3 length is 13 residues. Germline trimming cut 4 bases from V and 8 bases from J; bases unmatched to any gene: 3. Germline CDR1 reads ENHRY; CDR2 reads SYGVKD. The CDR3 loop is CAISGDREDEQFF. In DNA form, the CDR3 reads TGTGCCATCAGTGGGGACAGGGAGGATGAGCAGTTCTTC.

The chain is built from TRBV2 and TRBJ2-1; the match to TRBD2 covers 10 bases. Per germline, CDR1 SNHLY and CDR2 FYNNEI. Trimming removed 4 bases from V and 0 bases from J; junction bases left unmatched: 15. This CDR3 is 20 amino acids long. The DNA of the CDR3 is TGTGCCAGCAGTGGTGTAGGGACTAGCGCCCGGGGGAACTCCTACAATGAGCAGTTCTTC. Translated: CASSGVGTSARGNSYNEQFF.

The V call is TRBV5-1, the J call TRBJ1-1, with 8 bases identical to TRBD1. The CDR3 is 14 amino acids. Trimming cost V 4 bases and J 4 bases; bases outside gene matches: 6. CDR1 and CDR2 from the germline V gene are SGHRS and YFSETQ. CDR3 nucleotides: TGCGCCAGCAGCCCCACAGGGGGGGCCACTGAAGCTTTCTTT. This translates into CASSPTGGATEAFF.

The genes are TRBV11-2 and TRBJ2-1; 12 bases are a match to TRBD2. The germline CDR1 and CDR2 sequences are SGHAT and FQNNGV. CDR3 size: 16 residues. Trimming removed 7 bases from V and 2 bases from J; junction bases left unmatched: 6. As DNA, the CDR3 is TGTGCCAGCACCCCACTAGCGGGGGGAGCCTACAATGAGCAGTTCTTC. Protein: CASTPLAGGAYNEQFF.

The chain joins TRBV4-1 to TRBJ2-1; 9 nucleotides match TRBD2. The CDR3 extends over 16 amino acids. The V gene's germline CDR1 is MGHRA and CDR2 YSYEKL. J lost 5 bases, V lost 2 bases, and 7 bases had no gene match. The CDR3 region is CASSQPGLAQNNEQFF. CDR3 bases: TGCGCCAGCAGCCAACCTGGACTAGCGCAGAACAATGAGCAGTTCTTC.

The chain joins TRBV12-5 to TRBJ1-6, with D uncertain. This CDR3 has 13 residues. The germline V gene has CDR1 LGHNT and CDR2 FRNRAP. V lost 0 bases and J 8 bases, leaving 5 bases between the germline ends. CDR3 in DNA: TGTGCTAGTGGTTTGGTACTGGATTCACCCCTCCACTTT. Translating gives CASGLVLDSPLHF.

The rearrangement joins TRBV2 to TRBJ2-6; TRBD2 aligns across 11 bases. Trimming took 3 bases from V and 0 from J; bases not matched to a gene: 1. The length of the CDR3 is 17 residues. Germline CDR1 reads SNHLY; CDR2 reads FYNNEI. This CDR3 reads CASSDSGGVSGANVLTF. CDR3 DNA sequence: TGTGCCAGCAGTGATAGCGGGGGGGTCTCTGGGGCCAACGTCCTGACTTTC.

The genes are TRBV20-1 and TRBJ2-5, with a tentative D call TRBD2 (5 bases). V was trimmed by 6 bases and J by 5 bases, leaving 10 bases between them. CDR3 length: 11 amino acids. The germline V gene has CDR1 DFQATT and CDR2 SNEGSKA (reference sequence). The CDR3, as DNA: TGCAGTGCCCCGGGGTGGGAGACCCAGTACTTC. This sequence encodes CSAPGWETQYF.

In its sample, this clone was seen a few times. V usage is TRBV4-1 and J usage is TRBJ2-7; D remains ambiguous. Per the germline V gene, CDR1 is MGHRA and CDR2 is YSYEKL. The CDR3 runs to 15 residues. V was pared by 1 base and J by 2 bases, with 12 bases between. The CDR3 spells CASSQGSGLTYEQYF. The CDR3 DNA follows: TGCGCCAGCAGCCAAGGGTCCGGGTTGACCTACGAGCAGTACTTC.

The V gene is TRBV7-9, the J gene TRBJ1-1; D perhaps matches TRBD1 (5 bases). Germline V gene lookup returns CDR1 SEHNR and CDR2 FQNEAQ (reference sequence). Trimming pared 5 bases from V and 5 bases from J, leaving 15 bases between. This CDR3 is built from 14 residues. The CDR3 here is CASSLRVVGTEAFF. The CDR3 region has the DNA TGTGCCAGCAGCCTCAGGGTGGTGGGGACTGAAGCTTTCTTT.